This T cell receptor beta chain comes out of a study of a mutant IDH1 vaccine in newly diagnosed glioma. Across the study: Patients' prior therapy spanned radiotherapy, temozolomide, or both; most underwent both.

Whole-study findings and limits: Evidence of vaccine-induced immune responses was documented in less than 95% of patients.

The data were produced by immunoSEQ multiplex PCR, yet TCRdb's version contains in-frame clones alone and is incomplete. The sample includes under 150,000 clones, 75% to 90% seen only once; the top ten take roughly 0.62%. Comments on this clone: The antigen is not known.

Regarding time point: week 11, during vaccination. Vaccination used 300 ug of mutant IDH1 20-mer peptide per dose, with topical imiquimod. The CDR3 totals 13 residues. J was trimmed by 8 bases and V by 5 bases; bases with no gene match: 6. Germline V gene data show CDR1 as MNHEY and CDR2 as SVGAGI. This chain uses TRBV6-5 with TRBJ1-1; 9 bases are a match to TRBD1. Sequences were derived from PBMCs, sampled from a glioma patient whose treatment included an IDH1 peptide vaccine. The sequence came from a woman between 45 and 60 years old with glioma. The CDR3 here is CASSRTGVREAFF. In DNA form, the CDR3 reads TGTGCCAGCAGTCGGACAGGGGTAAGGGAAGCTTTCTTT.